The 25 T cell receptor beta chains in this list originate from one sample, sequenced in a study of cytomegalovirus exposure and HLA in healthy donors. Repertoires were generated with immunoSEQ multiplex PCR, while TCRdb's copy carries only in-frame clones and drops some. This table holds a few hundred thousand clones, 70% to 90% found once. The specimen was PBMCs. These receptors were taken from a woman younger than 35 in good health and CMV-seronegative.

The chain joins TRBV7-8 to TRBJ2-7; 7 bases align to TRBD2. Germline CDR1 SGHVS, CDR2 FQNEAQ. This CDR3 region has 14 residues. V trimming: 1 base; J trimming: 3 bases; junction bases outside the gene matches: 3. CDR3 amino acids: CASSLGLANYEQYF. CDR3 coding DNA: TGTGCCAGCAGCTTAGGACTAGCAAACTACGAGCAGTACTTC. The full variable domain, with the rest looked up from reference TRBV7-8 and TRBJ2-7, is GAGVSQSPRYKVAKRGQDVALRCDPISGHVSLFWYQQALGQGPEFLTYFQNEAQLDKSGLPSDRFFAERPEGSVSTLKIQRTQQEDSAVYLCASSLGLANYEQYFGPGTRLTVT.

This chain connects TRBV4-3 to TRBJ2-1, with TRBD2 matching 14 bases. The germline V gene encodes CDR1 LGHNA and CDR2 YSLEER. The CDR3 has 17 residues. V lost 3 bases to trimming and J lost 4 bases; unmatched junction nucleotides: 5. CDR3 nucleotide sequence: TGCGCCAGCAGCCAGCGACTAGCGGGAGGGGAGTACAATGAGCAGTTCTTC. Its translation: CASSQRLAGGEYNEQFF.

V gene TRBV15 combines with J gene TRBJ1-1, with D possibly TRBD1 on 5 matching bases. CDR3 length: 16 amino acids. V was clipped by 3 bases and J by 4 bases, with 18 bases between them. Germline loops: CDR1 LNHNV, CDR2 YYDKDF (reference sequence). CDR3 amino acids: CATSSGYGGSSTEAFF. The CDR3 DNA reads as TGTGCCACCAGCAGTGGTTACGGGGGGAGTAGCACTGAAGCTTTCTTT.

The V and J genes are TRBV28 and TRBJ1-4, with unresolved D. Trimming stripped 2 bases from V and 8 bases from J, with 3 bases between. The CDR3 spans 11 residues. Germline V gene lookup returns CDR1 MDHEN and CDR2 SYDVKM. The CDR3 bases are TGTGCCAGCAGTTTAGTAGAAAAACTGTTTTTT. Translating it yields CASSLVEKLFF.

This clone appeared a single time. The chain has TRBV28 and TRBJ1-1; D call uncertain. From germline, CDR1 is MDHEN and CDR2 SYDVKM. The length of the CDR3 is 12 residues. Trimming removed 3 bases at V and 5 bases at J, with 7 bases between. CDR3 sequence: CASSLRETEAFF. CDR3 DNA: TGTGCCAGCAGTTTGAGAGAAACTGAAGCTTTCTTT.

CDR3 DNA sequence: TGCGCCAGCAGCCAAGACGGAGTAGCGGGAGGGCCGGGTAATGAGCAGTTCTTC. It specifies CASSQDGVAGGPGNEQFF. The V call is TRBV4-3, the J call TRBJ2-1, with 11 positions matching TRBD2. V lost 0 bases and J lost 7; bases outside the gene matches: 11. The CDR3 loop spans 18 amino acids. Germline CDR1 and CDR2: LGHNA and YSLEER.

This clone has a single count. The rearrangement links TRBV7-2 to TRBJ2-7, with D perhaps matching TRBD2 (6 bases). Germline assignment: CDR1 SGHTA and CDR2 FQGNSA. CDR3 length: 13 amino acids. V lost 5 bases and J lost 1, with 9 bases in between. The CDR3 here is CASSRLVSYEQYF. The CDR3 nucleotides are TGTGCCAGCAGCCGACTAGTATCCTACGAGCAGTACTTC.

The table lists this clone with a count of one. The chain couples TRBV9 to TRBJ2-1; no definite D call. Looked up from germline, CDR1 is SGDLS and CDR2 is YYNGEE. This CDR3 has 14 amino acids. V lost 3 bases, J lost 0 bases, and 7 bases lay in between. The CDR3 nucleotides read TGTGCCAGCAGCGGGGCCCCCTCCTACAATGAGCAGTTCTTC. Translating it yields CASSGAPSYNEQFF. Looking up the rest from reference TRBV9 and TRBJ2-1 gives the full variable domain: DSGVTQTPKHLITATGQRVTLRCSPRSGDLSVYWYQQSLDQGLQFLIQYYNGEERAKGNILERFSAQQFPDLHSELNLSSLELGDSALYFCASSGAPSYNEQFFGPGTRLTVL.

The chain carries TRBV2 and TRBJ2-5; TRBD1 is a possible D gene (5 bases). Trimming took 6 bases from V and 5 from J, leaving 10 bases between them. The germline V gene has CDR1 SNHLY and CDR2 FYNNEI. The CDR3 is 12 amino acids. The CDR3 here is CASRWGVETQYF. The CDR3 nucleotides read TGTGCCAGCAGGTGGGGCGTTGAGACCCAGTACTTC.

This clone was observed a few times. The chain links TRBV29-1 to TRBJ1-2; maybe TRBD1 (6 bases). V shed 6 bases and J shed 6 bases, with 14 bases lying between them. CDR3 length: 12 residues. Germline V gene sequence: CDR1 SQVTM, CDR2 ANQGSEA. The CDR3 bases are TGCAGCGTCTTCCGGGACAAAGATGGCTACACCTTC. Translated, it gives CSVFRDKDGYTF.

The chain employs TRBV11-3 and TRBJ1-1; weak D call: TRBD1 (6 bases). The germline CDR1 and CDR2 sequences are SGHNT and YENEEA. This CDR3 comprises 13 residues. V gave up 0 bases and J gave up 5 bases, with 7 bases separating them. The CDR3 DNA reads as TGTGCCAGCAGCTTAGAAACAGGGACTGAAGCTTTCTTT. Amino acid sequence: CASSLETGTEAFF.

A single count supports this clone. The V call is TRBV7-9, the J call TRBJ1-2; D is unclear. The germline CDR1 and CDR2 sequences are SEHNR and FQNEAQ (reference sequence). This CDR3 is 12 amino acids long. V was trimmed by 8 bases and J by 8 bases, leaving 15 bases between them. The CDR3 is CASEAGPGGYTF. CDR3 coding DNA: TGTGCCAGCGAGGCCGGCCCGGGGGGCTACACCTTC.

The genes are TRBV6-5 and TRBJ2-1; 9 bases map to TRBD2. The CDR3 has 15 residues. J gave up 5 bases and V 5 bases, and 7 bases lay outside the gene matches. Germline V gene lookup returns CDR1 MNHEY and CDR2 SVGAGI. CDR3 sequence (DNA): TGTGCCAGCAGTAACCCGGGACTAGCCCACAATGAGCAGTTCTTC. Residues: CASSNPGLAHNEQFF.

The CDR3 region is CASSPVGGDGTIQYF. The CDR3 bases are TGTGCCAGCAGCCCGGTGGGGGGAGACGGCACCATTCAGTACTTC. This sequence joins TRBV9 and TRBJ2-4, with D possibly TRBD2 on 6 matching bases. The CDR3 totals 15 residues. V was pared by 4 bases and J by 9 bases, with 20 bases between. The V gene's germline CDR1 is SGDLS and CDR2 YYNGEE.

Worth noting for this clone: The sample contains more than one DNA sequence encoding this CDR3. V usage is TRBV5-1 and J usage is TRBJ2-7, with 13 bases that match TRBD2. Germline lookup yields CDR1 SGHRS and CDR2 YFSETQ. With V trimmed by 3 bases and J by 3 bases, 3 bases remained unmatched. This CDR3 is built from 15 residues. The CDR3 is CASSSGLAGVYEQYF. The CDR3 region has the DNA TGCGCCAGCAGCTCAGGACTAGCGGGAGTCTACGAGCAGTACTTC.

This sequence joins TRBV27 and TRBJ1-5, with 9 bases lining up with TRBD1. V dropped 3 bases and J dropped 4; count of bases not matched to a gene: 4. Germline CDR1 MNHEY, CDR2 SMNVEV (reference sequence). The CDR3 is 15 amino acids. CDR3 sequence: CASSFDGQGNQPQHF. For the CDR3, the DNA is TGTGCCAGCAGTTTCGACGGACAGGGGAATCAGCCCCAGCATTTT.

This chain links TRBV6-5 with TRBJ2-7; 9 bases map to TRBD1. The V and J ends lost 6 bases and 6 bases, in that order; junction bases with no gene match: 9. The germline V gene has CDR1 MNHEY and CDR2 SVGAGI. The CDR3 spans 14 residues. The CDR3 DNA reads TGTGCCAGCAGGCCGCGGGACAGGGAGGGCGAGCAGTACTTC. This gives the protein CASRPRDREGEQYF.

This chain joins TRBV6-1 and TRBJ2-7; no clear D. This CDR3 is 11 amino acids long. With 5 bases removed from V and 3 bases from J, the gap between germline ends came to 5 bases. Per germline, CDR1 MNHNS and CDR2 SASEGT. The DNA of the CDR3 is TGTGCCAGCAGTTCCGTCTACGAGCAGTACTTC. Translated: CASSSVYEQYF.

CDR3 sequence: CASSPRLAGGLDEQYF. The CDR3 DNA reads TGCGCCAGCAGCCCCCGACTAGCGGGAGGTCTCGACGAGCAGTACTTC. V and J are TRBV4-1 and TRBJ2-7; 13 positions match TRBD2. This CDR3 spans 16 amino acids. Germline values: CDR1 MGHRA, CDR2 YSYEKL. V was clipped by 4 bases and J by 5 bases; unmatched bases: 8.

The V call is TRBV7-2, the J call TRBJ2-1; 10 positions match TRBD2. The CDR3 spans 16 residues. With 3 bases clipped from V and 3 bases from J, the junction kept 5 bases outside the gene matches. Germline CDR1 reads SGHTA; CDR2 reads FQGNSA. CDR3 bases: TGTGCCAGCAGCTTCGAGAGGACTAGCGGCTACAATGAGCAGTTCTTC. Translation gives CASSFERTSGYNEQFF.

The chain carries TRBV9 and TRBJ1-2, with D possibly being TRBD1 (6 bases). Germline values: CDR1 SGDLS, CDR2 YYNGEE. CDR3 length: 17 residues. V lost 0 bases to trimming and J lost 2 bases, with 17 bases between them. CDR3 in amino acids: CASSVVGSPQGNYGYTF. The CDR3 DNA reads as TGTGCCAGCAGCGTAGTCGGGTCCCCACAGGGAAACTATGGCTACACCTTC.

The gene calls are TRBV27 and TRBJ2-7, with 9 bases identical to TRBD2. CDR1 MNHEY and CDR2 SMNVEV come from the germline V gene (reference sequence). The CDR3 totals 15 residues. Trimming at V came to 0 bases and at J to 7 bases, leaving 7 bases not matched to a gene. The CDR3 DNA reads TGTGCCAGCAGTTTATCTAGCGGGAGCCCCTGGGAGCAGTACTTC. It codes for CASSLSSGSPWEQYF.

The sample holds a few counts of this clone. The chain has TRBV4-2 and TRBJ1-1, with D unclear. Trimming took off 0 bases at V and 0 bases at J, with 5 bases between the two ends. Per germline, CDR1 LGHNA and CDR2 YNFKEQ. This CDR3 is 14 amino acids long. The CDR3 loop reads CASSQDLLNTEAFF. The CDR3 nucleotides read TGTGCCAGCAGCCAAGACCTGTTGAACACTGAAGCTTTCTTT.

V and J are TRBV4-3 and TRBJ2-7; 8 nucleotides align to TRBD2. Germline V lookup: CDR1 LGHNA, CDR2 YSLEER. The CDR3 runs 17 residues. Losses at the gene ends were 3 bases for V and 6 bases for J; bases not matched to a gene: 16. The CDR3 DNA reads TGCGCCAGCAGCCACCTTGAAGGGGTAGCGGGACCTTCCGAGCAGTACTTC. Translated: CASSHLEGVAGPSEQYF.

This clone turned up a few times. The chain carries TRBV10-3 and TRBJ2-1, with a weak D call TRBD2 (6 bases). The ends were cut back, 0 bases at V and 5 bases at J, with 11 bases in the middle. Germline assignment: CDR1 ENHRY and CDR2 SYGVKD. The CDR3 contains 15 residues. The CDR3 coding sequence is TGTGCCATCAGTGAGTCGGGGACTGCTGACAATGAGCAGTTCTTC. As protein: CAISESGTADNEQFF.